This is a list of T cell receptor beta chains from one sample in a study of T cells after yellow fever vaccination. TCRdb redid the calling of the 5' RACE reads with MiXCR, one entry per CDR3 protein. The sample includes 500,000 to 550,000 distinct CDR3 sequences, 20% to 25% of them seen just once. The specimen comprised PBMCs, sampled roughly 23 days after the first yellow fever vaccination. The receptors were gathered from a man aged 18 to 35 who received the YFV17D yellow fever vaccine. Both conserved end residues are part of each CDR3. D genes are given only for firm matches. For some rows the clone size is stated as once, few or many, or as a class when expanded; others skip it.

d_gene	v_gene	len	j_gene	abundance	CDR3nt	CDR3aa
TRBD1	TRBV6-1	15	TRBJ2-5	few	TGTGCCAGCACCCCGGAGACAGGGGTGCAAGAGACCCAGTACTTC	CASTPETGVQETQYF
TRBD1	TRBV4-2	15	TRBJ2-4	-	TGTGCCAGCAGCCTCCAAGGGGACAGGAAAAACATTCAGTACTTC	CASSLQGDRKNIQYF
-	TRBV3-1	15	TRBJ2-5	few	TGTGCCAGCAGCCAAGTCTCTGCCTCCGCGGGGACCCAGTACTTC	CASSQVSASAGTQYF
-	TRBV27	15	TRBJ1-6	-	TGTGCCAGCAGTCCGCTCGGGGGCCCAACTTCTCCCCTCCACTTT	CASSPLGGPTSPLHF
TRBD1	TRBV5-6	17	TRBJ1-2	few	TGTGCCAGCAGCTTGGTCTACGTGACAGGGGGCAACTATGGCTACACCTTC	CASSLVYVTGGNYGYTF
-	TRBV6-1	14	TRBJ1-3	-	TGTGCCAGCAGAACGGGACGGAGGGGAAACACCATATATTTT	CASRTGRRGNTIYF
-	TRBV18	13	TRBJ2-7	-	TGTGCCAGCTCACCACGGCGAGAGGACGAGCAGTACTTC	CASSPRREDEQYF
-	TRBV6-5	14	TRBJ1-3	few	TGTGCCAGCAGTTATCCAGGGCCGGGAAACACCATATATTTT	CASSYPGPGNTIYF
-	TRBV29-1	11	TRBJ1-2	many	TGCAGCGTTGAACTAGGCTATGGCTACACCTTC	CSVELGYGYTF
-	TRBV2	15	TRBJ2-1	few	TGTGCCAGCAGGGCGGGCCCAGGGGTGACCAATGAGCAGTTCTTC	CASRAGPGVTNEQFF